A single sample gave rise to the 10 T cell receptor beta chains below, sequenced in a study of blood T cell repertoires in COVID-19. Libraries were prepared by immunoSEQ multiplex PCR; TCRdb keeps only in-frame clonotypes and omits some of them. The sample consists of over 200,000 clones, approximately 84% of them appearing once. The specimen was peripheral blood. These TCRs come from a woman aged 45 to 65 with active or convalescent COVID-19.

This chain links TRBV5-4 with TRBJ2-2; TRBD1 aligns across 9 bases. With V trimmed by 3 bases and J by 6 bases, 3 bases remained unmatched. CDR3 length: 14 residues. CDR1 is SGHNT and CDR2 is YYREEE in the germline V gene (reference sequence). CDR3 sequence reads: CASSWGQGAGELFF. In DNA form, the CDR3 reads TGTGCCAGCAGCTGGGGACAGGGTGCCGGGGAGCTGTTTTTT.

The V gene is TRBV6-5, the J gene TRBJ1-1; D might be TRBD1 (5 bases). The germline V gene has CDR1 MNHEY and CDR2 SVGAGI. Trimming cost V 6 bases and J 0 bases, with 14 bases left between them. The CDR3 is 15 residues long. This CDR3 reads CASSVRQGLNTEAFF. The CDR3 coding sequence is TGTGCCAGCAGCGTACGGCAGGGCCTGAACACTGAAGCTTTCTTT.

The chain links TRBV6-4 to TRBJ2-6; D remains ambiguous. The CDR3 totals 16 residues. V shed 0 bases and J shed 1 base, with 7 bases lying between them. CDR1 and CDR2 from the germline V gene are MRHNA and SNTAGT. For the CDR3, the DNA is TGTGCCAGCAGTGACTCGGGCTTTTCTGGGGCCAACGTCCTGACTTTC. It yields the protein CASSDSGFSGANVLTF.

The chain links TRBV11-2 to TRBJ2-1; 12 bases line up with TRBD2. V was clipped by 4 bases and J by 4 bases; unmatched bases: 2. Germline V lookup: CDR1 SGHAT, CDR2 FQNNGV. The CDR3 contains 15 residues. CDR3 sequence: CASSYLAGGYNEQFF. The CDR3 DNA sequence: TGTGCCAGCAGCTACCTAGCGGGGGGGTACAATGAGCAGTTCTTC.

The J gene is TRBJ1-4, the V gene TRBV5-1; D unclear. This CDR3 region has 15 residues. Trimming pared 1 base from V and 4 bases from J, leaving 11 bases between. From germline, CDR1 is SGHRS and CDR2 YFSETQ. CDR3 nucleotide sequence: TGCGCCAGCAGCTTGTTCGGGGTAATTAATGAAAAACTGTTTTTT. Encoded protein: CASSLFGVINEKLFF.

The chain joins TRBV4-2 to TRBJ2-7, with TRBD2 matching 13 bases. There are 16 residues in the CDR3. Germline-derived CDR1 and CDR2 are LGHNA and YNFKEQ. The ends lost 0 bases at V and 5 bases at J; junction bases unmatched: 4. For the CDR3, the DNA is TGTGCCAGCAGCCAAGACCGACTAGCGGGAGGTGACGAGCAGTACTTC. Translated: CASSQDRLAGGDEQYF.

The J gene is TRBJ2-3, the V gene TRBV20-1; maybe TRBD2 (5 bases). Per the germline V gene, CDR1 is DFQATT and CDR2 is SNEGSKA (reference sequence). V was pared by 3 bases and J by 5 bases, with 18 bases between. CDR3 length equals 15 residues. CDR3 loop: CSASWMERVRDTQYF. DNA for the CDR3: TGCAGTGCTAGTTGGATGGAGAGGGTACGAGATACGCAGTATTTT.

This chain connects TRBV27 to TRBJ2-3, with D possibly matching TRBD1 (5 bases). V was trimmed by 2 bases and J by 0 bases, leaving 6 bases between them. The CDR3 loop spans 14 amino acids. Looked up from germline, CDR1 is MNHEY and CDR2 is SMNVEV (reference sequence). CDR3: CASSLDRSTDTQYF. The CDR3 region has the DNA TGTGCCAGCAGTTTAGACAGAAGCACAGATACGCAGTATTTT.

This chain connects TRBV27 to TRBJ2-7; D perhaps matches TRBD1 (6 bases). The germline V gene encodes CDR1 MNHEY and CDR2 SMNVEV (reference sequence). The CDR3 loop spans 14 amino acids. The V gene lost 5 bases and the J gene lost 3 bases, with 14 bases spanning the gap. In DNA, the CDR3 is TGTGCCAGCAGTCCGACGGGACACCTCTACGAGCAGTACTTC. It yields the protein CASSPTGHLYEQYF.

This clone was recorded only once. This sequence joins TRBV10-3 and TRBJ2-1, with TRBD2 as a possible D gene (6 bases). Trimming left V 2 bases short and J 1 base short, with 9 bases between. This CDR3 spans 15 amino acids. CDR1 and CDR2 (germline): ENHRY, SYGVKD. This chain's CDR3 is CAISEREASYNEQFF. The CDR3 coding sequence is TGTGCCATCAGTGAGAGGGAGGCGTCCTACAATGAGCAGTTCTTC.